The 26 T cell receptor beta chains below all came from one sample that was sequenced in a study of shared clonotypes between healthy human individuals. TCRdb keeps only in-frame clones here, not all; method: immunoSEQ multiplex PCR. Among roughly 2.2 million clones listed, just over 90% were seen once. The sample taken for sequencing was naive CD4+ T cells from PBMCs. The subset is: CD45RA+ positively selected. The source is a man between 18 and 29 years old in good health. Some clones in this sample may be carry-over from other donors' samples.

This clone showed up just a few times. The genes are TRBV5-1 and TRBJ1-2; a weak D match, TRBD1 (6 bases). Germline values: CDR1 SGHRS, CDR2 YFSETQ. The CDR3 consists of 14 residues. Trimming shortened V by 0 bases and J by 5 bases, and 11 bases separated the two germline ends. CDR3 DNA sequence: TGCGCCAGCAGCTTGGGACAGGACCGTTATGGCTACACCTTC. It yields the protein CASSLGQDRYGYTF.

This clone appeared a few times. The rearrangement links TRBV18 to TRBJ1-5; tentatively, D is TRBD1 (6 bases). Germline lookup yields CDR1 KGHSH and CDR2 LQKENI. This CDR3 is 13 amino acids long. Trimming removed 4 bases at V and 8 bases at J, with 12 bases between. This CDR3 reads CASSRGRGEPQHF. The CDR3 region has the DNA TGTGCCAGCTCACGGGGTAGGGGGGAGCCCCAGCATTTT.

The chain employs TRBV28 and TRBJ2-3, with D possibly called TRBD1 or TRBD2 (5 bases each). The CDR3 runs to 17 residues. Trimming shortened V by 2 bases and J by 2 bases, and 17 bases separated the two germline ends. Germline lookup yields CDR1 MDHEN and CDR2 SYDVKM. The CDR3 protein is CASSLNPPGPNTDTQYF. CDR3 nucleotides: TGTGCCAGCAGTTTAAACCCACCGGGACCGAACACAGATACGCAGTATTTT.

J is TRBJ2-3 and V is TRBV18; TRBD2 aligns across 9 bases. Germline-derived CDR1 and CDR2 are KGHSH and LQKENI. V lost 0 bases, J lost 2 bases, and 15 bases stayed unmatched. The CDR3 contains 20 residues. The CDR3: CASSPPVVGLAGDHTDTQYF. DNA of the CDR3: TGTGCCAGCTCACCACCGGTGGTGGGATTAGCGGGAGACCACACAGATACGCAGTATTTT.

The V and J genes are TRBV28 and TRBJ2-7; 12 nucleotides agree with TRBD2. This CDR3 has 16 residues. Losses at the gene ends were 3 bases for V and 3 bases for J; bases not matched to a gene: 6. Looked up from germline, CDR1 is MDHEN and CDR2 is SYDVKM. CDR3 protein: CASSFHLAGGYYEQYF. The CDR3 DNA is TGTGCCAGCAGTTTCCACCTAGCGGGAGGGTACTACGAGCAGTACTTC.

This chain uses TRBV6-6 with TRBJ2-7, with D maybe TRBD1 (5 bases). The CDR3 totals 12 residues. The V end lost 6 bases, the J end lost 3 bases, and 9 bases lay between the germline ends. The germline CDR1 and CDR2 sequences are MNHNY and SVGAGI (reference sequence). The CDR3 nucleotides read TGTGCCAGCAGCCTCGACAGCTACGAGCAGTACTTC. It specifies CASSLDSYEQYF.

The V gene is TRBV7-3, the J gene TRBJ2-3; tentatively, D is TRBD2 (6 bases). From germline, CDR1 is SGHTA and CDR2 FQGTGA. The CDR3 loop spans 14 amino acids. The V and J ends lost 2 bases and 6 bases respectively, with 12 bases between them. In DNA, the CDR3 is TGTGCCAGCAGCTTACGGGCGGGATCGGATACGCAGTATTTT. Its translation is CASSLRAGSDTQYF.

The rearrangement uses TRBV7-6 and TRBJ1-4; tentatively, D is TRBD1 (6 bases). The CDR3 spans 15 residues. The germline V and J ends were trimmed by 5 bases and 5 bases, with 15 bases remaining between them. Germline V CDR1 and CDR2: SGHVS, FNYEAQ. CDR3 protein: CASSPADSLNEKLFF. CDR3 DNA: TGTGCCAGCAGCCCCGCGGACAGCCTAAATGAAAAACTGTTTTTT.

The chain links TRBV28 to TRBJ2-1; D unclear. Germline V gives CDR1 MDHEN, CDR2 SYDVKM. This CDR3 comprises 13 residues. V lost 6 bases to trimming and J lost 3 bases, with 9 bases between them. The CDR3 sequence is CASRPPHYNEQFF. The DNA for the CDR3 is TGTGCCAGCAGACCCCCCCACTACAATGAGCAGTTCTTC.

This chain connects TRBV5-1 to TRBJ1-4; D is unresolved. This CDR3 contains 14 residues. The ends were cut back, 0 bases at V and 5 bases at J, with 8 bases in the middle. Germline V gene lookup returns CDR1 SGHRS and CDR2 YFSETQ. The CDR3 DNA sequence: TGCGCCAGCAGCTTGGGGCCGGGAAATGAAAAACTGTTTTTT. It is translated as CASSLGPGNEKLFF.

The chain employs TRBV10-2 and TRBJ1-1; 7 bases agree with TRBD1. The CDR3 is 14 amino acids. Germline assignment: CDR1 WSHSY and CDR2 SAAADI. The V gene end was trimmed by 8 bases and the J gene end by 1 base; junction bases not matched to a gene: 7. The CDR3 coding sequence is TGCGCCAGCGGCAAGACAGGGCCGAACACTGAAGCTTTCTTT. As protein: CASGKTGPNTEAFF.

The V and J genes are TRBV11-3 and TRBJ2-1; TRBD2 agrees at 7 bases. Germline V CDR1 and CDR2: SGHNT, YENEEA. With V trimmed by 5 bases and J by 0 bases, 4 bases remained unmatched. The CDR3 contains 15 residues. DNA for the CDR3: TGTGCCAGCAGCGCATCTAGCGGCTCCTACAATGAGCAGTTCTTC. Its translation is CASSASSGSYNEQFF.

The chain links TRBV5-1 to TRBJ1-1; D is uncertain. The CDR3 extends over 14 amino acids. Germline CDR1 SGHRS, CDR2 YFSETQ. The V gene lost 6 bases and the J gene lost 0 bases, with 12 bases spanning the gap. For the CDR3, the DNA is TGCGCCAGCACCCTGGGAGGGATGAACACTGAAGCTTTCTTT. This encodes CASTLGGMNTEAFF.

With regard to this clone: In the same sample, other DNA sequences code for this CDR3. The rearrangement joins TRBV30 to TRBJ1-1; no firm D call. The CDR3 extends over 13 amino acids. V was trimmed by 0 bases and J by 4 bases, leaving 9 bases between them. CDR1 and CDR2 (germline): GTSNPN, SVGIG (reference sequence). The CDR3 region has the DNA TGTGCCTGGAGTGTATCCGGAGGCACTGAAGCTTTCTTT. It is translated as CAWSVSGGTEAFF. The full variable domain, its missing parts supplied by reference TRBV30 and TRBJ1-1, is SQTIHQWPATLVQPVGSPLSLECTVEGTSNPNLYWYRQAAGRGLQLLFYSVGIGQISSEVPQNLSASRPQDRQFILSSKKLLLSDSGFYLCAWSVSGGTEAFFGQGTRLTVV.

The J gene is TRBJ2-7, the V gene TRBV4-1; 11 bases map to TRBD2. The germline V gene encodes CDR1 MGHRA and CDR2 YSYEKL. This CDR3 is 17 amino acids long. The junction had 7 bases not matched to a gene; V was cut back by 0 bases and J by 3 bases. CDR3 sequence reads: CASSQESLAGEGYEQYF. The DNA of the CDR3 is TGCGCCAGCAGCCAAGAATCACTAGCGGGAGAAGGCTACGAGCAGTACTTC.

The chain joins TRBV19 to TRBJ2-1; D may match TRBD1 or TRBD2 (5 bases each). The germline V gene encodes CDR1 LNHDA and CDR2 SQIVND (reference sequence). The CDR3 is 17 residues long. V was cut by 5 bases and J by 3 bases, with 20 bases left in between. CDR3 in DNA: TGTGCCAGTAGTCCCCGCCCGACAGTTAGCGTCTACAATGAGCAGTTCTTC. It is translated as CASSPRPTVSVYNEQFF.

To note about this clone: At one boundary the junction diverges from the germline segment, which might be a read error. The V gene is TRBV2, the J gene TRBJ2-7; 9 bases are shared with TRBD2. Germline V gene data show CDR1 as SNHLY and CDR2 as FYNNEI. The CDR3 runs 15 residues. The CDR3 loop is CACRTSERSSYEQYF. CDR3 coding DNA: TGTGCCTGCAGGACTAGCGAAAGGAGCTCCTACGAGCAGTACTTC.

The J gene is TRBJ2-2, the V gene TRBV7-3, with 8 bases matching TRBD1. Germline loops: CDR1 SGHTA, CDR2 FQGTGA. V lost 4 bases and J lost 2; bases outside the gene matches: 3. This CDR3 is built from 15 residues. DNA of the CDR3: TGTGCCAGCAGCTCCTCAGGGGGCAACACCGGGGAGCTGTTTTTT. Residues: CASSSSGGNTGELFF.

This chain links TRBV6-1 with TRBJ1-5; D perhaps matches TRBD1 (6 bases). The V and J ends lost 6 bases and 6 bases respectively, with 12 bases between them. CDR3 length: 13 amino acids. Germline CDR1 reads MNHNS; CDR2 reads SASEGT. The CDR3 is CASRGGLIQPQHF. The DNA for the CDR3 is TGTGCCAGCAGGGGGGGGCTAATTCAGCCCCAGCATTTT.

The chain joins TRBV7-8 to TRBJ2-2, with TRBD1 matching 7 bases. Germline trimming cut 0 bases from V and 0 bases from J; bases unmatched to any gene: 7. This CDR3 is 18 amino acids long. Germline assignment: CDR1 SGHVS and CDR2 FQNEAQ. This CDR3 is CASSLARDRGANTGELFF. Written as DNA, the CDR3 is TGTGCCAGCAGCTTAGCCCGGGACAGAGGTGCGAACACCGGGGAGCTGTTTTTT.

Here the CDR3 reads CASSPGAGANVLTF. For the CDR3, the DNA is TGCGCCAGCAGTCCCGGTGCTGGGGCCAACGTCCTGACTTTC. The chain carries TRBV10-1 and TRBJ2-6; the D is unclear. The CDR3 runs to 14 residues. The germline V gene encodes CDR1 WNHNN and CDR2 SYGVQD (reference sequence). Deletions cut 5 bases from V and 2 bases from J, with 7 bases between.

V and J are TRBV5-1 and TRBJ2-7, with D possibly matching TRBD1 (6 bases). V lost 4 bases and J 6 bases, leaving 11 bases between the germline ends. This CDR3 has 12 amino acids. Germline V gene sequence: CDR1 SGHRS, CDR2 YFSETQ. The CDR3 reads CASSNDRTEQYF. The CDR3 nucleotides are TGCGCCAGCAGCAATGACAGGACCGAGCAGTACTTC.

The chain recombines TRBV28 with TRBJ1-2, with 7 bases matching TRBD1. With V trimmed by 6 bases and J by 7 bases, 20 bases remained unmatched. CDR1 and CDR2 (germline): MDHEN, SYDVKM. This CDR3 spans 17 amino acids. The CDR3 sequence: CASRDSEGGRVNLGYTF. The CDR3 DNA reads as TGTGCCAGCAGAGACTCGGAAGGGGGCAGGGTGAATCTTGGCTACACCTTC.

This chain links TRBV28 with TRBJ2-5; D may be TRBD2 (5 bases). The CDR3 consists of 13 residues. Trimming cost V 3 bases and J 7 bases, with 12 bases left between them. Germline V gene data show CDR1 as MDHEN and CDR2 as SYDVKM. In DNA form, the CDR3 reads TGTGCCAGCAGTTTCGGTAGCGCCGGGACCCAGTACTTC. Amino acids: CASSFGSAGTQYF.

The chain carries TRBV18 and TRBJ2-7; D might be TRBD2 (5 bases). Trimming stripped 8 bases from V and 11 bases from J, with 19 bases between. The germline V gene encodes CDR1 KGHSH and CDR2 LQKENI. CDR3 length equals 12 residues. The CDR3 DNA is TGTGCCAGCGCCCCCATAGTGAGGGATAAGTACTTC. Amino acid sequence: CASAPIVRDKYF.

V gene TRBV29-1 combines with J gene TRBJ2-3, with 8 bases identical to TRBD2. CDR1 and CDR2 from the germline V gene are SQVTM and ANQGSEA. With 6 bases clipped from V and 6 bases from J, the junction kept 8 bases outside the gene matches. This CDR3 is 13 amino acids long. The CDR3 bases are TGCAGCGTCCGGGAGGGCCGAACGGATACGCAGTATTTT. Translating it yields CSVREGRTDTQYF.